The 20 T cell receptor beta chains below all came from one sample that was sequenced in a study of cytomegalovirus exposure and HLA in healthy donors. It was with 60 Vbeta and 13 Jbeta primers that the PCR ran. Assay: immunoSEQ multiplex PCR; the TCRdb copy retains only in-frame clones and omits some. Among hundreds of thousands of clones listed, 70% to 80% were seen once. Specimen: PBMCs. The source of these receptors is a male donor in good health and CMV-seronegative.

This sequence joins TRBV5-4 and TRBJ1-4, with TRBD1 matching over 9 bases. This CDR3 is built from 15 residues. Unmatched junction bases numbered 8, after V lost 4 bases and J lost 7 bases. Germline loops: CDR1 SGHNT, CDR2 YYREEE (reference sequence). The CDR3: CASSTGQGVREKLFF. CDR3 sequence (DNA): TGTGCCAGCAGCACGGGACAGGGCGTACGTGAAAAACTGTTTTTT.

The chain joins TRBV5-4 to TRBJ1-1; a possible D gene is TRBD1 (5 bases). The germline CDR1 and CDR2 sequences are SGHNT and YYREEE (reference sequence). V dropped 2 bases and J dropped 3 bases, with 11 bases sitting between them. CDR3 size: 14 residues. The CDR3 protein is CASSFFGGDTEAFF. CDR3 in DNA: TGTGCCAGCAGCTTTTTTGGGGGGGACACTGAAGCTTTCTTT.

The V gene is TRBV18, the J gene TRBJ2-4, with 10 bases that match TRBD1. The CDR3 totals 16 residues. V shed 4 bases and J 8 bases; nucleotides not matched to a gene: 11. Germline assignment: CDR1 KGHSH and CDR2 LQKENI. The CDR3 DNA sequence: TGTGCCAGCTCACTAACCGGGACAGGGGACCGGGACATTCAGTACTTC. It is translated as CASSLTGTGDRDIQYF.

This clone was seen a handful of times. The chain couples TRBV6-1 to TRBJ1-5; 10 positions match TRBD1. The CDR3 consists of 14 residues. Germline CDR1 is MNHNS and CDR2 is SASEGT. V lost 5 bases, J lost 6 bases, and 4 bases stayed unmatched. CDR3 region: CASSTTGGRQPQHF. The CDR3 nucleotides are TGTGCCAGCAGTACGACAGGGGGCCGTCAGCCCCAGCATTTT.

The CDR3: CASSYEGGNTEAFF. CDR3 coding DNA: TGTGCCAGCAGTTACGAAGGCGGGAACACTGAAGCTTTCTTT. The V call is TRBV6-6, the J call TRBJ1-1; no firm D call. V was clipped by 2 bases and J by 1 base, with 8 bases between them. The CDR3 has 14 residues. Germline values: CDR1 MNHNY, CDR2 SVGAGI (reference sequence).

This clone was recorded a few times. J is TRBJ2-7 and V is TRBV19; 7 positions agree with TRBD2. The CDR3 runs to 13 residues. CDR1 and CDR2 (germline): LNHDA, SQIVND (reference sequence). The junction had 7 bases not matched to a gene; V was cut back by 5 bases and J by 6 bases. The CDR3 nucleotides are TGTGCCAGTAGTTTTAGCGGGCCCACCGAGCAGTACTTC. Its protein product is CASSFSGPTEQYF.

The chain links TRBV18 to TRBJ2-3; tentatively, D is TRBD2 (5 bases). V lost 6 bases and J lost 3, with 7 bases in between. The CDR3 contains 12 residues. Germline values: CDR1 KGHSH, CDR2 LQKENI. The CDR3 DNA is TGTGCCAGCTCTCGGAGGACAGATACGCAGTATTTT. Residues: CASSRRTDTQYF.

This clone was seen only a few times. The DNA for the CDR3 is TGTGCCACCAGCAGGACAGGGACCTACGAGCAGTACTTC. This sequence encodes CATSRTGTYEQYF. The chain employs TRBV15 and TRBJ2-7, with TRBD1 identical over 7 bases. With 3 bases clipped from V and 2 bases from J, the junction kept 1 base outside the gene matches. Germline values: CDR1 LNHNV, CDR2 YYDKDF (reference sequence). This CDR3 region has 13 residues.

The V call is TRBV2, the J call TRBJ2-5; 11 bases agree with TRBD2. The CDR3 runs to 16 residues. The ends lost 1 base at V and 6 bases at J; junction bases unmatched: 7. The V gene's germline CDR1 is SNHLY and CDR2 FYNNEI. The CDR3 DNA reads as TGTGCCAGCAGTGAAGGACTAGCGGGATCTAGGAAGACCCAGTACTTC. Protein: CASSEGLAGSRKTQYF.

The V call is TRBV30, the J call TRBJ2-1, with 11 bases fitting TRBD2. Germline-derived CDR1 and CDR2 are GTSNPN and SVGIG (reference sequence). The CDR3 runs 14 residues. Trimming cost V 3 bases and J 9 bases; bases outside gene matches: 7. The CDR3 nucleotides read TGTGCCTGGAGGATAGCGGGAGGGACGGCTGAGCAGTTCTTC. Its protein product is CAWRIAGGTAEQFF.

The gene calls are TRBV28 and TRBJ2-1; D remains unclear. Germline V gene data show CDR1 as MDHEN and CDR2 as SYDVKM. The CDR3 covers 15 residues. Trimming cost V 3 bases and J 5 bases, with 14 bases left between them. CDR3 in amino acids: CASSFLSPRNNEQFF. CDR3 nucleotide sequence: TGTGCCAGCAGTTTCTTGTCTCCCAGAAACAATGAGCAGTTCTTC.

This clone was seen a few times. This chain joins TRBV5-1 and TRBJ1-5; perhaps TRBD1 as D (5 bases). Germline CDR1 reads SGHRS; CDR2 reads YFSETQ. The V gene lost 2 bases and the J gene lost 6 bases, with 15 bases spanning the gap. The CDR3 runs 15 residues. CDR3 sequence (DNA): TGCGCCAGCAGCTTAATCTCTGGGGCCGGTCAGCCCCAGCATTTT. This gives the protein CASSLISGAGQPQHF.

The gene calls are TRBV7-2 and TRBJ1-1; TRBD1 might be the D (5 bases). Germline-derived CDR1 and CDR2 are SGHTA and FQGNSA. The ends were cut back, 5 bases at V and 0 bases at J, with 13 bases in the middle. The CDR3 is 15 amino acids. Written as DNA, the CDR3 is TGTGCCAGCAGCCTAGGCGGGGGATTGAACACTGAAGCTTTCTTT. This codes for CASSLGGGLNTEAFF.

This chain joins TRBV7-7 and TRBJ1-4; 8 bases align to TRBD1. The junction had 2 bases not matched to a gene; V was cut back by 3 bases and J by 2 bases. The CDR3 covers 15 residues. Germline CDR1 SSHAT, CDR2 FNYEAQ (reference sequence). CDR3 nucleotides: TGTGCCAGCAGCTTGACAGGGGCGACTAATGAAAAACTGTTTTTT. As protein: CASSLTGATNEKLFF. The full variable domain, with the rest looked up from reference TRBV7-7 and TRBJ1-4, is GAGVSQSPRYKVTKRGQDVTLRCDPISSHATLYWYQQALGQGPEFLTYFNYEAQPDKSGLPSDRFSAERPEGSISTLTIQRTEQRDSAMYRCASSLTGATNEKLFFGSGTQLSVL.

This chain joins TRBV11-1 and TRBJ1-5; D may be TRBD1 (5 bases). This CDR3 has 14 amino acids. Trimming shortened V by 5 bases and J by 4 bases, and 12 bases separated the two germline ends. Germline assignment: CDR1 SGHAT and CDR2 FQDESV (reference sequence). Written as DNA, the CDR3 is TGTGCCAGCAGCCCCCGGAAGGGGAATCAGCCCCAGCATTTT. Protein sequence: CASSPRKGNQPQHF. The variable domain in full, with the rest retrieved from reference TRBV11-1 and TRBJ1-5, is EAEVAQSPRYKITEKSQAVAFWCDPISGHATLYWYRQILGQGPELLVQFQDESVVDDSQLPKDRFSAERLKGVDSTLKIQPAELGDSAMYLCASSPRKGNQPQHFGDGTRLSIL.

The gene calls are TRBV5-6 and TRBJ2-7, with 7 nucleotides matching TRBD1. Germline V CDR1 and CDR2: SGHDT, YYEEEE. With 6 bases clipped from V and 4 bases from J, the junction kept 10 bases outside the gene matches. The CDR3 spans 14 residues. In DNA form, the CDR3 reads TGTGCCAGCAACCTCCGGGACAGCCTTTACGAGCAGTACTTC. The encoded protein is CASNLRDSLYEQYF.

This clone was seen ten or more times. The V gene is TRBV6-6, the J gene TRBJ2-7; 13 nucleotides agree with TRBD2. This CDR3 has 15 residues. The germline V gene encodes CDR1 MNHNY and CDR2 SVGAGI (reference sequence). J lost 6 bases, V lost 6 bases, and 8 bases had no gene match. CDR3 DNA: TGTGCCAGCAGACCCCGGACTAGCGGGAGTGGCGAGCAGTACTTC. The encoded protein is CASRPRTSGSGEQYF.

The chain is built from TRBV10-3 and TRBJ2-1; TRBD1 matches at 8 bases. The junction had 2 bases not matched to a gene; V was cut back by 4 bases and J by 9 bases. Germline values: CDR1 ENHRY, CDR2 SYGVKD. CDR3 length: 12 residues. The CDR3 DNA is TGTGCCATCAGTGGACAGGGGCCTGAGCAGTTCTTC. Amino acids: CAISGQGPEQFF.

CDR3 protein: CASSLGLAMHEQFF. The CDR3 DNA reads as TGTGCCAGCAGCTTAGGACTAGCGATGCATGAGCAGTTCTTC. V gene TRBV7-3 combines with J gene TRBJ2-1; the match to TRBD2 covers 9 bases. The length of the CDR3 is 14 residues. With V trimmed by 2 bases and J by 8 bases, 4 bases remained unmatched. The germline V gene has CDR1 SGHTA and CDR2 FQGTGA.

V usage is TRBV14 and J usage is TRBJ2-7; maybe TRBD2 (6 bases). CDR3 size: 14 residues. The V end lost 5 bases, the J end lost 4 bases, and 15 bases lay between the germline ends. Germline-derived CDR1 and CDR2 are SGHDN and FVKESK. CDR3 in amino acids: CASSYGGNLYEQYF. CDR3 nucleotide sequence: TGTGCCAGCAGCTATGGGGGGAATTTATACGAGCAGTACTTC.